This T cell receptor beta chain was sequenced in a study of human T cells and chemical hapten exposure. For the study at large: Reading of the patch tests, which applied 0.01% DPC to the upper back, occurred at 6 days. Mostly female, the patients presented with alopecia areata, totalis or universalis. Overall study findings and caveats: TCRs exceeding 1 in 1000 frequency stayed unchanged with DPC sensitization. Counts of TCRs expanded at PT1 correlated positively with patch test score.

About this clonotype: Its specificity is unknown. An end of the junction does not agree with germline; a read error may underlie this.

The sample's time point: patch test 2, 6 weeks after DPC sensitization. Treatment here: therapeutic diphenylcyclopropenone sensitization with weekly scalp DPC. The CDR3 length is 11 residues. In TCRdb, the RACE reads were re-called with MiXCR into one record per CDR3 protein. The table lists some 350,000 distinct CDR3 sequences, 6% to 7% of them singletons. Material: whole blood, obtained in connection with sensitization to the hapten diphenylcyclopropenone (DPC). This receptor was taken from a woman aged 18-35 years with alopecia areata. Some clones in this sample may be carry-over from other donors' samples. This rearrangement joins TRBV12-3 or TRBV12-4 to TRBJ1-2; D remains ambiguous. CDR3 nucleotides: TGTGCCAGCACTTTACTTGGTGGCTACACCTTC. Translation: CASTLLGGYTF.